This is a list of T cell receptor beta chains from one sample in a study of identifying expanded T cells in peripheral blood. The table came from immunoSEQ multiplex PCR; TCRdb's copy has only in-frame clones and leaves some out. The table lists about 130,000 clones, 86% of them singletons. Sample: blood. The source of these receptors is a person aged 18 to 75 in good health. The CDR3 runs from the conserved cysteine through the conserved F or W. D genes are given only for firm matches.

V: TRBV2
J: TRBJ2-3
D: TRBD2
DNA: TGTGCCAGCACCTACGCCGAGACTAGCGGGACTAGCACAGATACGCAGTATTTT
CDR3: CASTYAETSGTSTDTQYF

V: TRBV7-2
J: TRBJ2-7
D: TRBD2
DNA: TGTGCCAGCAGCTTAGCTCAGACTAGCGGGAGAAACGAGCAGTACTTC
CDR3: CASSLAQTSGRNEQYF

V: TRBV19
J: TRBJ1-5
D: .
DNA: TGTGCCAGTAGTATAGCGAGGGGTGGTCAGCCCCAGCATTTT
CDR3: CASSIARGGQPQHF

V: TRBV4-1
J: TRBJ2-7
D: TRBD2
DNA: TGCGCCAGCAGTTACCTACTAGCGGGGGGAGTTACAGAGCAGTACTTC
CDR3: CASSYLLAGGVTEQYF

V: TRBV27
J: TRBJ2-7
D: TRBD1
DNA: TGTGCCAGCAGTTTAGGGGGTAGGGGGCGCGACGAGCAGTACTTC
CDR3: CASSLGGRGRDEQYF

V: TRBV6-1
J: TRBJ1-2
D: .
DNA: TGTGCCAGCAGTGAGGCATTCTATGGCTACACCTTC
CDR3: CASSEAFYGYTF

V: TRBV5-6
J: TRBJ2-2
D: TRBD1
DNA: TGTGCCAGCAGCTTGGTTTCAGGGGGAGACACCGGGGAGCTGTTTTTT
CDR3: CASSLVSGGDTGELFF

V: TRBV27
J: TRBJ1-2
D: TRBD1
DNA: TGTGCCAGCAGTTATAACAGGGGGCATTTAGCTAACTATGGCTACACCTTC
CDR3: CASSYNRGHLANYGYTF

V: TRBV6-5
J: TRBJ1-2
D: .
DNA: TGTGCCAGCAGTTACTCGGGAGGGAACTATGGCTACACCTTC
CDR3: CASSYSGGNYGYTF

V: TRBV2
J: TRBJ2-1
D: TRBD2
DNA: TGTGCCACCTTTCGCGGGAGAAACAATGAGCAGTTCTTC
CDR3: CATFRGRNNEQFF

V: TRBV7-9
J: TRBJ1-1
D: .
DNA: TGTGCCAGCAGCTCAGCGAACACTGAAGCTTTCTTT
CDR3: CASSSANTEAFF

V: TRBV27
J: TRBJ1-3
D: .
DNA: TGTGCCAGCAGTATCAACACCTACTCTGGAAACACCATATATTTT
CDR3: CASSINTYSGNTIYF

V: TRBV27
J: TRBJ2-7
D: .
DNA: TGTGCCAGCAGTTCCCTGGGACACCCCCTATACGAGCAGTACTTC
CDR3: CASSSLGHPLYEQYF